The sequence of this T cell receptor beta chain was determined in a study of cytomegalovirus exposure and HLA in healthy donors. General study results and limits: Later, TCR association rates were found to vary by HLA locus, highest for DRB1 and lowest for HLA-C. Reports state that TCR beta sequences accurately predicted most subjects' HLA-A and HLA-B alleles.

On this clone itself: The antigen is unknown.

The PCR had 60 Vbeta and 13 Jbeta primers. Per the study methods: It was a later analysis that counted tens of millions of unique TCR beta chains, of which 8.5 million to 12 million were shared. Libraries were prepared by immunoSEQ multiplex PCR; TCRdb keeps only in-frame clonotypes and omits some of them. V and J calls and clone size are those listed in that table; D and trimming were worked out from the DNA. The repertoire has roughly 200,000 clones, more than 75% of them found once; the top ten carry about 3%. Looked up from germline, CDR1 is SGHTA and CDR2 is FQGTGA. This CDR3 spans 16 amino acids. With V trimmed by 5 bases and J by 7 bases, 12 bases remained unmatched.

Sequenced: PBMCs. The chain has TRBV7-3 and TRBJ2-1; 9 bases map to TRBD2. This clonotype was obtained from a man in his forties in good health and CMV-seropositive. CDR3 sequence (DNA): TGTGCCAGCAGCGGGTTGTCAGCGGGAGGAGGGAATGAGCAGTTCTTC. Its protein product is CASSGLSAGGGNEQFF.